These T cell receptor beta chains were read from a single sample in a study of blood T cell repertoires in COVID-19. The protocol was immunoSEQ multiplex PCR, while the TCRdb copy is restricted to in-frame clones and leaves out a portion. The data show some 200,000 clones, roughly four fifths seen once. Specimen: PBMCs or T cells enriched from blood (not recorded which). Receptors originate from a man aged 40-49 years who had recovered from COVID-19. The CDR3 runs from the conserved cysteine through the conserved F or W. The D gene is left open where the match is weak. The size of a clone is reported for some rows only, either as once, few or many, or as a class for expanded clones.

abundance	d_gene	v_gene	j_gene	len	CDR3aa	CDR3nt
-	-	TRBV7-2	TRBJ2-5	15	CASSRQGFDQETQYF	TGTGCCAGCAGCCGCCAGGGGTTTGACCAAGAGACCCAGTACTTC
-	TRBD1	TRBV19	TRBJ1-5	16	CASSELPGTGNQPQHF	TGTGCCAGTAGTGAATTACCCGGGACAGGCAATCAGCCCCAGCATTTT
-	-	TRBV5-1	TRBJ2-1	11	CASLGTRALFF	TGCGCCAGCCTCGGGACTCGGGCTCTGTTCTTC
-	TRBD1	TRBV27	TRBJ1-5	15	CASSSGGPSNQPQHF	TGTGCCAGCAGTTCAGGGGGACCCAGCAATCAGCCCCAGCATTTT
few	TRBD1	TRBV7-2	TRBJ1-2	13	CASSGTGEGGYTF	TGTGCCAGCAGCGGGACAGGGGAGGGCGGCTACACCTTC
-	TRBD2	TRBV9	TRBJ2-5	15	CASSVGGGRQETQYF	TGTGCCAGCAGCGTGGGCGGGGGAAGGCAAGAGACCCAGTACTTC
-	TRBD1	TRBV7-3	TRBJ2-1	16	CASSPGTGRTYNEQFF	TGTGCCAGCAGCCCAGGGACAGGGAGGACCTACAATGAGCAGTTCTTC
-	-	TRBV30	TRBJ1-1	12	CAWSVQGGRAFF	TGTGCCTGGAGTGTACAGGGAGGGAGGGCTTTCTTT
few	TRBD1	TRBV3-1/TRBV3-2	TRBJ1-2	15	CASSQEGTGNYGYTF	TGTGCCAGCAGCCAGGAAGGGACAGGGAACTATGGCTACACCTTC
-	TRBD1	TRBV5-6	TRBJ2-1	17	CASSYDRTGGRYNEQFF	TGTGCCAGCAGCTACGACCGGACAGGGGGGCGCTACAATGAGCAGTTCTTC
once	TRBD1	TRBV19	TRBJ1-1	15	CASSIRTGGRTEAFF	TGTGCCAGTAGTATCCGGACAGGGGGCCGAACTGAAGCTTTCTTT
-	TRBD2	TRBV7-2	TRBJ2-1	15	CASSLGGLAGHEQFF	TGTGCCAGCAGCTTAGGTGGACTAGCGGGGCATGAGCAGTTCTTC
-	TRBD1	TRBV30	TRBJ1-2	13	CAWRVQGTDGYTF	TGTGCCTGGAGGGTACAGGGGACCGATGGCTACACCTTC
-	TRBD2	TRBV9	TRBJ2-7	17	CASSARPGTTASYEQYF	TGTGCCAGCAGCGCACGCCCCGGGACTACCGCCTCCTACGAGCAGTACTTC
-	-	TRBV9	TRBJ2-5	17	CASSVAPGGGAAETQYF	TGTGCCAGCAGCGTAGCGCCCGGGGGAGGTGCGGCTGAGACCCAGTACTTC
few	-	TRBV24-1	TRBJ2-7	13	CATSGAAGREQYF	TGTGCCACCAGTGGGGCCGCCGGTAGGGAGCAGTACTTC
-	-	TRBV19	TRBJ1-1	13	CASSWRANTEAFF	TGTGCCAGTAGTTGGAGAGCGAACACTGAAGCTTTCTTT
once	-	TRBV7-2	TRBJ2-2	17	CASSLGPPIASTGELFF	TGTGCCAGCAGCTTAGGACCGCCCATAGCCTCCACCGGGGAGCTGTTTTTT
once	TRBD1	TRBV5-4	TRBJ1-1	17	CASSLGDSKPMNTEAFF	TGTGCCAGCAGCTTGGGGGACAGCAAGCCGATGAACACTGAAGCTTTCTTT
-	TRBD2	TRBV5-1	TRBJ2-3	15	CASSLLAGATDTQYF	TGCGCCAGCAGCCTCTTAGCGGGGGCCACAGATACGCAGTATTTT
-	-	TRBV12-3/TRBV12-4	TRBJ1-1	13	CASSSSVWTEAFF	-
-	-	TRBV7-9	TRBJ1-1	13	CASSSQGNTEAFF	TGTGCCAGCAGCTCTCAGGGTAACACTGAAGCTTTCTTT
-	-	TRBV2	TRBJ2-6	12	CASYSGANVLTF	TGTGCCAGCTATTCCGGGGCCAACGTCCTGACTTTC
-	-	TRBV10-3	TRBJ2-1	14	CAITRGGTNNEQFF	TGTGCCATCACGAGGGGGGGGACCAACAATGAGCAGTTCTTC
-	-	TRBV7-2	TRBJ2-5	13	CASSPFLAGTQYF	TGTGCCAGCAGCCCTTTTTTGGCGGGGACCCAGTACTTC
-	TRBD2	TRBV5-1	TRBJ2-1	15	CASSILGLAGDEQFF	TGCGCCAGCAGCATACTTGGACTAGCGGGAGATGAGCAGTTCTTC
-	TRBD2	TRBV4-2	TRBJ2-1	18	CASSQGGVGTSGNNEQFF	TGTGCCAGCAGCCAAGGGGGCGTTGGGACTAGCGGGAACAATGAGCAGTTCTTC
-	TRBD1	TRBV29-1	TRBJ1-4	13	CSTTGTGNEKLFF	TGCAGCACCACCGGGACAGGGAATGAAAAACTGTTTTTT
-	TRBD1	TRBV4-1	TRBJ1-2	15	CASSQGSFGQGLANF	TGCGCCAGCAGCCAAGGAAGTTTCGGACAGGGGCTCGCTAACTTC
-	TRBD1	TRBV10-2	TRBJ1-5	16	CASRGGSGQGYQPQHF	TGCGCCAGCAGGGGGGGGTCTGGACAGGGATATCAGCCCCAGCATTTT
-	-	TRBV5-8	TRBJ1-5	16	CASSPLGGGGEQPQHF	TGTGCCAGCAGCCCCCTAGGTGGGGGGGGCGAGCAGCCCCAGCATTTT
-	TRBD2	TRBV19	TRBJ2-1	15	CASSPRTSGRNEQFF	TGTGCCAGTAGTCCAAGGACTAGCGGGAGGAATGAGCAGTTCTTC
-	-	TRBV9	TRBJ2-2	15	CASSVSRGDAGELFF	TGTGCCAGCAGCGTAAGCAGGGGGGATGCCGGGGAGCTGTTTTTT
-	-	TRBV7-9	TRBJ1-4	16	CASSLALGGTNEKLFF	TGTGCCAGCAGCTTAGCCCTTGGAGGCACTAATGAAAAACTGTTTTTT
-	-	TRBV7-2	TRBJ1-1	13	CASSTQENTEAFF	TGTGCCAGCAGCACACAGGAGAACACTGAAGCTTTCTTT
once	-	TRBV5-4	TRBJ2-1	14	CASQEVTSYNEQFF	TGTGCCAGCCAAGAGGTTACCTCCTACAATGAGCAGTTCTTC
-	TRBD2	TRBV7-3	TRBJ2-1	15	CASSFPSGRMNEQFF	TGTGCCAGCAGCTTCCCTAGCGGGAGGATGAATGAGCAGTTCTTC
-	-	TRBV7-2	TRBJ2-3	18	CASNERGEGRESTDTQYF	TGTGCCAGCAACGAAAGGGGAGAGGGGCGGGAAAGCACAGATACGCAGTATTTT
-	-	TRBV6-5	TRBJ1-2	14	CASRESGANYGYTF	TGTGCCAGCAGAGAGTCCGGGGCTAACTATGGCTACACCTTC
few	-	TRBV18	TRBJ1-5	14	CASSPQGSNQPQHF	TGTGCCAGCTCACCGCAGGGGAGCAATCAGCCCCAGCATTTT
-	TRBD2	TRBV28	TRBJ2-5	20	CASSPATGTSGRGYQETQYF	TGTGCCAGCAGCCCTGCAACCGGGACTAGCGGGAGGGGGTACCAAGAGACCCAGTACTTC
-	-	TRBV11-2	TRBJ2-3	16	CASSIGAVLGTDTQYF	TGTGCCAGCAGCATAGGCGCTGTACTGGGCACAGATACGCAGTATTTT
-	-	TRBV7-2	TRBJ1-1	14	CASSLRQANTEAFF	TGTGCCAGCAGCTTACGACAGGCAAACACTGAAGCTTTCTTT
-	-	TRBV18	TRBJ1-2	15	CASSLGTSEGDGYTF	TGTGCCAGCTCACTCGGGACTAGCGAAGGGGATGGCTACACCTTC
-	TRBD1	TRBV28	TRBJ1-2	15	CASSPRTGVAYGYTF	TGTGCCAGCAGTCCCAGGACAGGGGTGGCCTATGGCTACACCTTC
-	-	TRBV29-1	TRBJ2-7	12	CSAGASYVPQYF	TGCAGCGCGGGGGCTTCATACGTCCCGCAGTACTTC
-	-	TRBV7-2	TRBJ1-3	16	CASSGLTVHSGNTIYF	TGTGCCAGCAGCGGATTGACAGTGCACTCTGGAAACACCATATATTTT
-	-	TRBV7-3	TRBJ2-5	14	CASSLAGQGETQYF	TGTGCCAGCAGTTTGGCGGGTCAGGGGGAGACCCAGTACTTC
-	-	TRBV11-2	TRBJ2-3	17	CASSLDESGMSTDTQYF	TGTGCCAGCAGCTTAGATGAGTCGGGGATGAGCACAGATACGCAGTATTTT
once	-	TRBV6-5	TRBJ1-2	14	CASSKGHRNYGYTF	TGTGCCAGCAGCAAGGGACATAGAAACTATGGCTACACCTTC
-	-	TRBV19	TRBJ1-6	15	CASSIDPPLNSPLHF	TGTGCCAGTAGTATAGACCCCCCTCTTAATTCACCCCTCCACTTT
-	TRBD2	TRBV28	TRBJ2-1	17	CASSLRTSGRDYNEQFF	TGTGCCAGCAGTTTGCGGACTAGCGGGAGAGACTACAATGAGCAGTTCTTC
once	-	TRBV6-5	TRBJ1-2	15	CASSYSGVVNYGYTF	TGTGCCAGCAGTTACTCAGGGGTTGTTAACTATGGCTACACCTTC
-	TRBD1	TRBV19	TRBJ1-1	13	CASTITGGTEAFF	TGTGCCAGTACCATAACAGGGGGCACTGAAGCTTTCTTT
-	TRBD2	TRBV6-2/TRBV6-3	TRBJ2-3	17	CASSPGLAGTSTDTQYF	TGTGCCAGCAGCCCTGGGCTAGCGGGGACTAGCACAGATACGCAGTATTTT
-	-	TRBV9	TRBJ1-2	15	CASSAEGGARRGYTF	TGTGCCAGCAGCGCCGAAGGCGGGGCGCGGCGTGGCTACACCTTC
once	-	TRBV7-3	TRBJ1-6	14	CASSLRGRESPLHF	TGTGCCAGCAGCTTACGGGGGAGGGAATCACCCCTCCACTTT
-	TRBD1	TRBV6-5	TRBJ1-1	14	CASSWDRLNTEAFF	TGTGCCAGCAGTTGGGACAGGTTGAACACTGAAGCTTTCTTT
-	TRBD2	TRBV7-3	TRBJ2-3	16	CASSGLAGGPGDTQYF	TGTGCCAGCAGCGGATTAGCGGGAGGGCCCGGAGATACGCAGTATTTT
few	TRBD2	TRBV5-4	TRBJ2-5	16	CASSSGLAGTQETQYF	TGTGCCAGCAGCTCTGGACTAGCGGGGACTCAAGAGACCCAGTACTTC